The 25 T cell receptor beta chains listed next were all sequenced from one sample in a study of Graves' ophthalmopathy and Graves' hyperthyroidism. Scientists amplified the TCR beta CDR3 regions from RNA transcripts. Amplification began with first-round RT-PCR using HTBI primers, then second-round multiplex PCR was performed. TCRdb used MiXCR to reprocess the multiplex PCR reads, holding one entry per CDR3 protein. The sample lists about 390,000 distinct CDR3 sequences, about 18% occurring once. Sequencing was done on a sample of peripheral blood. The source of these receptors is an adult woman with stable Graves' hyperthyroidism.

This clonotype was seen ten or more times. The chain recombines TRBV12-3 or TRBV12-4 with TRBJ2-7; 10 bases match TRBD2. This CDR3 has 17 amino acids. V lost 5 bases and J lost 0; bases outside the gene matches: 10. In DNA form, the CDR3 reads TGTGCCAGCAGTCTAATTACTAGCGGGAAGAGCTCCTACGAGCAGTACTTC. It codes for CASSLITSGKSSYEQYF.

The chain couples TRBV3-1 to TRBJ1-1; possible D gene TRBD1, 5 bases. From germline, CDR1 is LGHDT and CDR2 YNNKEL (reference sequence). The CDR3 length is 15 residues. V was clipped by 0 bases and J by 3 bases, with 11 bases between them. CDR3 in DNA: TGTGCCAGCAGCCAAGAGGGCCTAGGGGACACTGAAGCTTTCTTT. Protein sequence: CASSQEGLGDTEAFF.

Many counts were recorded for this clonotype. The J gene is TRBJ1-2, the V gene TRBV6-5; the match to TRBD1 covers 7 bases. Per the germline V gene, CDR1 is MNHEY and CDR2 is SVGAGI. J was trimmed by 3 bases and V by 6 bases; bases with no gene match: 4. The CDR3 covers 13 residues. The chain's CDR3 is CASSPGQYYGYTF. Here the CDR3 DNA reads TGTGCCAGCAGCCCGGGACAGTACTATGGCTACACCTTC.

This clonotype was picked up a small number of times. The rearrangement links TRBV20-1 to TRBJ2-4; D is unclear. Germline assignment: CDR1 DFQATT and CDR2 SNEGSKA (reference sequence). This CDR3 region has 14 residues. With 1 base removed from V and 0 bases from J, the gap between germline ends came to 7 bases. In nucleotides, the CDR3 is TGCAGTGCTAGAGTGCGGCTAGCCAAAAACATTCAGTACTTC. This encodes CSARVRLAKNIQYF.

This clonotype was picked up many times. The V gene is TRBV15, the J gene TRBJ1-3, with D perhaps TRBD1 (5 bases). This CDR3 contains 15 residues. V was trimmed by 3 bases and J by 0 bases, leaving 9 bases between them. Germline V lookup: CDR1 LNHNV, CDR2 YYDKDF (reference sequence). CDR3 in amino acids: CATSRGPGSGNTIYF. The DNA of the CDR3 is TGTGCCACCAGCAGGGGACCGGGCTCTGGAAACACCATATATTTT.

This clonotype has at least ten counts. Written as DNA, the CDR3 is TGTGCCAGCAGTCTTACCCGGGCGGGACTAAAGCTGAGCGAGCAGTACTTC. Translation: CASSLTRAGLKLSEQYF. The V call is TRBV28, the J call TRBJ2-7; 7 nucleotides match TRBD2. The CDR3 is 17 residues long. Germline V gene lookup returns CDR1 MDHEN and CDR2 SYDVKM. Trimming removed 5 bases from V and 6 bases from J; junction bases left unmatched: 19.

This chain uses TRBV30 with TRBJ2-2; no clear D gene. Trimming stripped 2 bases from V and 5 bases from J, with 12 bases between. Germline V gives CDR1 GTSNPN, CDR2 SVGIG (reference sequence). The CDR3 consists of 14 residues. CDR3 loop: CAWSLALDTGELFF. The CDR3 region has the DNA TGTGCCTGGAGTTTGGCGCTAGATACCGGGGAGCTGTTTTTT.

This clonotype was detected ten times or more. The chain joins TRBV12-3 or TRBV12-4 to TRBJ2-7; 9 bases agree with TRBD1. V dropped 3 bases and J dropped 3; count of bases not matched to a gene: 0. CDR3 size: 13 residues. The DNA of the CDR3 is TGTGCCAGCAGTTTGGGACAGGGCTACGAGCAGTACTTC. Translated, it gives CASSLGQGYEQYF.

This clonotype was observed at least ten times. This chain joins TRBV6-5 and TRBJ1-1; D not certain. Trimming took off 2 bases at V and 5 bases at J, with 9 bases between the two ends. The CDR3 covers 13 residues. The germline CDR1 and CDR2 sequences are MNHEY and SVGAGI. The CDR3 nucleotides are TGTGCCAGCAGTTACGCTCAAGTGACTGAAGCTTTCTTT. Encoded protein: CASSYAQVTEAFF.

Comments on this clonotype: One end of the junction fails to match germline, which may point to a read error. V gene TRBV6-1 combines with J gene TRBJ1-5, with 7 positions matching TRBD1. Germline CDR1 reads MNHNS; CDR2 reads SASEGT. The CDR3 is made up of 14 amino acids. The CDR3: CASSDVTGNRPQHF. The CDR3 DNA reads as TGTGCCAGCAGTGATGTGACAGGGAATCGGCCCCAGCATTTT.

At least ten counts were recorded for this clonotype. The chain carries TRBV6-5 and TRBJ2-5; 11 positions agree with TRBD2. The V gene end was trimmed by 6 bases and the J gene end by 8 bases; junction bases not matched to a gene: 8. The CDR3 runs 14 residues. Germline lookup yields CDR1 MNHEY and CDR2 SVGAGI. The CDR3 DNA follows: TGTGCCAGCAGAGCCGGGACTAGCGGCATAACCCAGTACTTC. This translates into CASRAGTSGITQYF.

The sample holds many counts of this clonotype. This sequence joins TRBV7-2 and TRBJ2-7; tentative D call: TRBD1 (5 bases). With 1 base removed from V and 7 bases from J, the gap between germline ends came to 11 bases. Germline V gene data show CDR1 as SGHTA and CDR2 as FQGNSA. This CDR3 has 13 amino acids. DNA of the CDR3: TGTGCCAGCAGCTTAGTGATCCAGGGAGAGCAGTACTTC. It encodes CASSLVIQGEQYF.

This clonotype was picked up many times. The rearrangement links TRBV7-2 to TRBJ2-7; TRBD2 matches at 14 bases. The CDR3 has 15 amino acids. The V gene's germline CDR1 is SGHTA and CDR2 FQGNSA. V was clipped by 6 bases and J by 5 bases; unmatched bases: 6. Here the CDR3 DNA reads TGTGCCAGCAGGCGGACTAGCGGGAGGACCGACGAGCAGTACTTC. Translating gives CASRRTSGRTDEQYF. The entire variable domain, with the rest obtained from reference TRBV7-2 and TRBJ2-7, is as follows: GAGVSQSPSNKVTEKGKDVELRCDPISGHTALYWYRQSLGQGLEFLIYFQGNSAPDKSGLPSDRFSAERTGGSVSTLTIQRTQQEDSAVYLCASRRTSGRTDEQYFGPGTRLTVT.

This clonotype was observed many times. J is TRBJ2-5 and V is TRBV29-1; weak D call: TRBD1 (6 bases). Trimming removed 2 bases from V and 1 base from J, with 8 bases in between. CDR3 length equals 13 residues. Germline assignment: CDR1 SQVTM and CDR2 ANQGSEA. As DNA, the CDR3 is TGCAGCGTTGAAAGAGGGGGCCAAGAGACCCAGTACTTC. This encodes CSVERGGQETQYF.

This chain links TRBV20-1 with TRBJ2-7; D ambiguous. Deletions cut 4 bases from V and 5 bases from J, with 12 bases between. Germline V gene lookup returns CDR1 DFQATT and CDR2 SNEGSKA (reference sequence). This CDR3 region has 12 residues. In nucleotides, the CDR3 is TGCAGTGCTAAACCCGACGTGGACGAGCAGTACTTC. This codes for CSAKPDVDEQYF.

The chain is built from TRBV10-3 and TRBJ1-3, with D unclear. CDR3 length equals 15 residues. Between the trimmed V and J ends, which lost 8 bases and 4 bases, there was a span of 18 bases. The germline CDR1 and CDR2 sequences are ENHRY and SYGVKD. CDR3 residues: CAIGRGSGGGNTIYF. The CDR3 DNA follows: TGTGCCATCGGGCGTGGAAGTGGCGGGGGAAACACCATATATTTT.

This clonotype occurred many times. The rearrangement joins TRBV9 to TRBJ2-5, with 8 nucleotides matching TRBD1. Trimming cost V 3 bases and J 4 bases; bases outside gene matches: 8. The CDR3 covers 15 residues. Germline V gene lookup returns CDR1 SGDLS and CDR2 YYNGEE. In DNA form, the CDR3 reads TGTGCCAGCAGCGCAGACAGGGGCTTGGCAGAGACCCAGTACTTC. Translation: CASSADRGLAETQYF.

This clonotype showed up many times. This CDR3 is CSARTGVYEQYF. The CDR3 DNA reads TGCAGTGCCCGGACAGGGGTCTACGAGCAGTACTTC. The chain is built from TRBV20-1 and TRBJ2-7; TRBD1 matches at 9 bases. Germline loops: CDR1 DFQATT, CDR2 SNEGSKA (reference sequence). V gave up 6 bases and J gave up 3 bases; unmatched junction bases: 3. The CDR3 extends over 12 amino acids.

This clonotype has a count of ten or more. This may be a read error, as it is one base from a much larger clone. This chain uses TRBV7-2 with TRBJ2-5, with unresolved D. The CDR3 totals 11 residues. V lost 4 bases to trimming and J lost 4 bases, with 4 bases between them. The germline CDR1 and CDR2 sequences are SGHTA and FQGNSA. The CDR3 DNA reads TGTGCCAGCAGCTACACAGAGACCCAGTACTTC. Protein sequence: CASSYTETQYF.

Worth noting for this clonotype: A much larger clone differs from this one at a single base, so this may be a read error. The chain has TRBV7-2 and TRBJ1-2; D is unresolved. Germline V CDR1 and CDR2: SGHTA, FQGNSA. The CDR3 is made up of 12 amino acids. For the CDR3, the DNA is TGTGCCCGCAGCTTAGGGAGGACCGGATACACCTTC. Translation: CARSLGRTGYTF.

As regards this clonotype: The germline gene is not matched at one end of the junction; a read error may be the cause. The CDR3 coding sequence is TGTGCCAGCAGTTGGAAACCGAGAGAGACCAAGTACTTC. Translation: CASSWKPRETKYF. The chain employs TRBV28 and TRBJ2-5; D is unresolved. The CDR3 runs 13 residues. Germline V gene sequence: CDR1 MDHEN, CDR2 SYDVKM.

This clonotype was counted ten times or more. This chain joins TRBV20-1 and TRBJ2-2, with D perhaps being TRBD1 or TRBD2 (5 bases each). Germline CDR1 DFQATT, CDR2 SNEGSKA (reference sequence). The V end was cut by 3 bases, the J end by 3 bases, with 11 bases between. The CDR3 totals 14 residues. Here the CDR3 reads CSARGTAHTGELFF. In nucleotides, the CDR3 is TGCAGTGCTAGGGGGACGGCCCACACCGGGGAGCTGTTTTTT.

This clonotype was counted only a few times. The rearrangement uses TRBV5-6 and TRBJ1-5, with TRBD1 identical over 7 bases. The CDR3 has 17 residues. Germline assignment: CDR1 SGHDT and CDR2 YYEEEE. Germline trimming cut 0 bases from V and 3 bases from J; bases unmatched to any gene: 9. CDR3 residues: CASSLANARGDNQPQHF. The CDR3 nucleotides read TGTGCCAGCAGCTTGGCCAATGCCAGGGGGGACAATCAGCCCCAGCATTTT.

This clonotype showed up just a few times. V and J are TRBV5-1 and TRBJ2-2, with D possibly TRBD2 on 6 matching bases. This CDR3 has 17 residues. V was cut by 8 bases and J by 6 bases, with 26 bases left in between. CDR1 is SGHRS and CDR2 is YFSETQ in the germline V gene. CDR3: CASNKNPSVVSAGELFF. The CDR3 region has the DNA TGCGCCAGTAACAAAAATCCTAGCGTCGTTTCGGCCGGGGAGCTGTTTTTT.

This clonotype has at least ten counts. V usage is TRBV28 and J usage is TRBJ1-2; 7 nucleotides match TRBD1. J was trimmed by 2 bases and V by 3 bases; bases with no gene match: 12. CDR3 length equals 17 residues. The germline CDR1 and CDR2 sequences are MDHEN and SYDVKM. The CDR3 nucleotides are TGTGCCAGCAGTTTTCCCGGCCAGGGGGTCTTGAACTATGGCTACACCTTC. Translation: CASSFPGQGVLNYGYTF.